The rows below give T cell receptor beta chains drawn from one sample of a study of long-term antiretroviral therapy in people with HIV. Only in-frame clones appear in the TCRdb table, and some are missing; sequencing was by immunoSEQ multiplex PCR. The sample holds about 25,000 clones; roughly 80% are singletons and the top ten take around 10%. Source: unsorted PBMCs, taken 2.1 years after starting antiretroviral therapy. The receptors were gathered from a man aged 30-40 years with HIV. Both conserved end residues are part of each CDR3. D genes are given only for firm matches. Not all rows give a size; the values are once, few, many and, for expanded clones, a class.

j_call clone_size v_call d_call cdr3_length cdr3_nt cdr3_aa
TRBJ1-6 . TRBV6-5 . 14 TGTGCCAGCAGTCAGGGACGTAATAATTCACCCCTCCACTTT CASSQGRNNSPLHF
TRBJ2-6 . TRBV6-1 . 17 TGTGCCAGCAGTGCTTTTACAGGTCCGGCTGGGGCCAACGTCCTGACTTTC CASSAFTGPAGANVLTF
TRBJ1-2 . TRBV7-6 . 17 TGTGCCAGCAGCCTGCTGGGGGGCCCGGGGGTGAACTATGGCTACACCTTC CASSLLGGPGVNYGYTF
TRBJ2-5 . TRBV30 TRBD2 15 TGTGCCTGCGGCCGGGGGGAGCGGGCCCAAGAGACCCAGTACTTC CACGRGERAQETQYF
TRBJ1-1 . TRBV21-1 . 15 TGTGCCAGCAGACCCCCCAAGACGGCGAACACTGAAGCTTTCTTT CASRPPKTANTEAFF
TRBJ2-7 . TRBV5-1 . 16 TGCGCCAGCAGCTTGAATCGGCAGAAATTCTCCTACGAGCAGTACTTC CASSLNRQKFSYEQYF
TRBJ1-1 . TRBV5-4 . 12 TGTGCCAGCAGCTTTAACAGGCTCGAAGCTTTCTTT CASSFNRLEAFF
TRBJ1-1 . TRBV5-4 . 16 TGTGCCAGCAGGCCCGGGCGGCAGGACTCGAACACTGAAGCTTTCTTT CASRPGRQDSNTEAFF
TRBJ1-1 . TRBV6-6 . 15 TGTGCCACCAGAGGGACAATAATCTCGAACACTGAAGCTTTCTTT CATRGTIISNTEAFF
TRBJ2-5 . TRBV2 . 12 TGTGCCAGCGGCCCCAAAGAGGGGACCCAGTACTTC CASGPKEGTQYF
TRBJ1-6 . TRBV2 . 15 TGTGCCAGCATCACCGGGCCTTACTATAATTCACCCCTCCACTTT CASITGPYYNSPLHF
TRBJ2-7 . TRBV6-5 TRBD2 13 TGTGCCAGCAAGAGCGGGAACACCTACGAGCAGTACTTC CASKSGNTYEQYF
TRBJ1-1 few TRBV25-1 . 14 TGTGCCAGCAGTGAATCGTGGGCTTTGGGTGAAGCTTTCTTT CASSESWALGEAFF
TRBJ1-5 . TRBV19 TRBD1 15 TGTGCCAGTAGTAGACAGGGTCCCAAGAATCAGCCCCAGCATTTT CASSRQGPKNQPQHF
TRBJ1-6 . TRBV19 . 14 TGTGCCAGTAGCCATACCTCCTATAATTCACCCCTCCACTTT CASSHTSYNSPLHF
TRBJ2-2 . TRBV7-8 . 16 TGTGCCAGCAGCAGAAATACCGCCTCCGGGACCGGGGAGCTGTTTTTT CASSRNTASGTGELFF
TRBJ2-7 . TRBV7-2 TRBD2 14 TGTGCCAGCAGCTTCGGCGGGGGGGTTTACGAGCAGTACTTC CASSFGGGVYEQYF
TRBJ1-2 medium-sized TRBV2 TRBD1 14 TGTGCCAGCAGTGAAGCAGGGGGCGTCTATGGCTACACCTTC CASSEAGGVYGYTF
TRBJ1-6 . TRBV7-8 . 15 TGTGCCAGCAGCTTAGCGTTAGGGCGGGATTCACCCCTCCACTTT CASSLALGRDSPLHF
TRBJ2-2 . TRBV7-9 TRBD1 16 TGTGCCAGCAAGGTGGGGGGACAGGGCACTCTTCGGGAGCTGTTTTTT CASKVGGQGTLRELFF
TRBJ1-1 once TRBV4-1 . 14 TGCGCCAGCAGCCAAGATCATGCGGTCACTGAAGCTTTCTTT CASSQDHAVTEAFF